Only a few counts were recorded for the clone carrying this T cell receptor (beta chain). Antigen unknown. The data are from a study of OX40 agonist ivuxolimab in advanced cancers. The V and J ends lost 4 bases and 2 bases, in that order; junction bases with no gene match: 1. CDR1 and CDR2 (germline): SQVTM, ANQGSEA. This CDR3 is built from 13 residues. The protocol was immunoSEQ multiplex PCR, while the TCRdb copy is restricted to in-frame clones and leaves out a portion. The sample shows nearly 80,000 clones, about 91% of them seen only once. The study, taken as a whole, reports: Both blood CD4+ and CD8+ T cells showed clonal growth by week 6 at 0.1 to 3.0 mg/kg. Antigens targeted by the expanded peripheral T cells were not determined.

The receptor was isolated from an adult with an advanced solid tumor such as melanoma, head and neck, liver or kidney cancer. Here the sequenced sample was CD4+ or CD8+ T cells sorted from blood, taken in a trial of the OX40 agonist ivuxolimab. The chain couples TRBV29-1 to TRBJ1-5; 8 bases align to TRBD1. The CDR3 sequence: CSVVTGGNQPQHF. The DNA for the CDR3 is TGCAGCGTTGTGACAGGGGGCAATCAGCCCCAGCATTTT.